This T cell receptor beta chain was found in a study of persistence of HIV-infected CD4 T cells. Findings and caveats of the study: CMV- and Gag-responding cells had lower TCRbeta richness than CD3/CD28-responding cells.

The germline gives CDR1 LNHDA, CDR2 SQIVND (reference sequence). V was trimmed by 3 bases and J by 2 bases, leaving 14 bases between them. This CDR3 contains 16 residues. A note on this clone: The antigen is unknown.

The stimulus was an HIV-1 Gag 15-mer peptide pool, around 1.1 ug/peptide/mL. Sorted nonresponding memory CD4+ T cells were CD40L-negative, CD69-negative, CD45RO-high. Suppressive ART was started during chronic HIV-1 infection in these adults. The libraries were made with immunoSEQ version 4 in survey mode. This table comes from immunoSEQ multiplex PCR, and its TCRdb copy is limited to in-frame clones, with some not included. The sample yields about 64,000 clones, about 77% seen once. Sample: CD4+ T cells sorted from PBMCs after approximately 19-hour stimulation, taken from a patient who received antiretroviral therapy. The TCR originated in an adult man with HIV who was CMV-seropositive. The chain joins TRBV19 to TRBJ1-5; no definite D call. CDR3 loop: CASSMAGSEGNQPQHF. CDR3 DNA sequence: TGTGCCAGTAGTATGGCGGGGTCGGAAGGCAATCAGCCCCAGCATTTT.